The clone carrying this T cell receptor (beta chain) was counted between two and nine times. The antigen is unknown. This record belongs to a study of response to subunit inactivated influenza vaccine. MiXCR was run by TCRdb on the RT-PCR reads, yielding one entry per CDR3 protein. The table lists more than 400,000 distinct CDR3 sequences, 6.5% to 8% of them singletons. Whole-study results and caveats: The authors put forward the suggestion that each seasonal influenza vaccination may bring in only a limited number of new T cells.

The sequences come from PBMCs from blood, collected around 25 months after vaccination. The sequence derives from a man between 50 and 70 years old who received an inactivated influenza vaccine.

CDR3 in DNA: TGCGCCAGCAGCCAAGTTGAGCGGTCGGGGAAAACGCAGTATTTT. Translating gives CASSQVERSGKTQYF. This chain links TRBV4-1 with TRBJ2-3, with a weak D call TRBD2 (5 bases). From germline, CDR1 is MGHRA and CDR2 YSYEKL. V was shortened by 1 base and J by 9 bases, with 17 bases between the two germline ends. The CDR3 spans 15 residues.